Below, 15 T cell receptor beta chains from the same sample are listed, as sequenced in a study of cytotoxic CD8 clonotypes in ibrutinib-treated CLL. Profiling relied on immunoSEQ multiplex PCR, and the TCRdb table lists in-frame clones only, not all of them. The table records some 80,000 clones, 75% to 85% of them present only once. Sequenced here: PBMCs, sampled after 12 months of ibrutinib treatment. The receptors derive from a human donor with chronic lymphocytic leukemia.

The chain employs TRBV6-5 and TRBJ2-6; 7 positions match TRBD2. J was trimmed by 0 bases and V by 8 bases; bases with no gene match: 4. The CDR3 is 15 amino acids. Germline CDR1 MNHEY, CDR2 SVGAGI. The CDR3 loop reads CASSREDSGANVLTF. The DNA of the CDR3 is TGTGCCAGCTCCCGGGAGGACTCTGGGGCCAACGTCCTGACTTTC.

This clone was seen a few times. The chain links TRBV7-2 to TRBJ2-1; D is ambiguous. Germline CDR1 is SGHTA and CDR2 is FQGNSA. The CDR3 covers 11 residues. With 4 bases removed from V and 10 bases from J, the gap between germline ends came to 8 bases. CDR3 nucleotides: TGTGCCAGCAGCTCCTGGACGGAGCAGTTCTTC. Translated: CASSSWTEQFF.

There are a few counts of this clone. The chain links TRBV5-5 to TRBJ1-1; D might be TRBD1 (5 bases). The CDR3 loop spans 12 amino acids. V was trimmed by 2 bases and J by 5 bases, leaving 7 bases between them. Germline CDR1 is SGHKS and CDR2 is YYEKEE (reference sequence). CDR3: CASSFRGTEAFF. The DNA for the CDR3 is TGTGCCAGCAGCTTCCGGGGGACTGAAGCTTTCTTT. The entire variable domain, with the rest obtained from reference TRBV5-5 and TRBJ1-1, is as follows: DAGVTQSPTHLIKTRGQQVTLRCSPISGHKSVSWYQQVLGQGPQFIFQYYEKEERGRGNFPDRFSARQFPNYSSELNVNALLLGDSALYLCASSFRGTEAFFGQGTRLTVV.

The chain links TRBV7-9 to TRBJ2-5; D not certain. The CDR3 totals 14 residues. Germline CDR1 SEHNR, CDR2 FQNEAQ (reference sequence). The V and J ends lost 1 base and 1 base respectively, with 7 bases between them. The CDR3 protein is CASSLVSLQETQYF. The CDR3 DNA reads TGTGCCAGCAGCTTAGTGAGCCTCCAAGAGACCCAGTACTTC.

Worth noting for this clone: The same CDR3 can be traced to other DNA sequences in this sample. The chain carries TRBV7-2 and TRBJ2-3; D gene ambiguous. The length of the CDR3 is 13 residues. Germline values: CDR1 SGHTA, CDR2 FQGNSA. V lost 1 base, J lost 3 bases, and 5 bases lay in between. The CDR3 spells CASSLDPTDTQYF. DNA of the CDR3: TGTGCCAGCAGCTTAGATCCGACAGATACGCAGTATTTT.

The rearrangement joins TRBV4-3 to TRBJ2-3, with D uncertain. Trimming shortened V by 0 bases and J by 6 bases, and 7 bases separated the two germline ends. The CDR3 sequence is 13 residues long. The germline V gene encodes CDR1 LGHNA and CDR2 YSLEER. CDR3 in amino acids: CASSQESADTQYF. The CDR3 nucleotides are TGCGCCAGCAGCCAAGAATCGGCCGATACGCAGTATTTT.

The chain combines TRBV10-1 with TRBJ2-7; possibly TRBD2 for D (5 bases). V was trimmed by 11 bases and J by 2 bases, leaving 13 bases between them. Germline CDR1 and CDR2: WNHNN and SYGVQD (reference sequence). The CDR3 totals 12 residues. The CDR3 is CAPQRLAYEQYF. The CDR3 DNA sequence: TGCGCCCCCCAGCGGTTAGCCTACGAGCAGTACTTC.

This chain links TRBV29-1 with TRBJ2-6; D call uncertain. Germline V gives CDR1 SQVTM, CDR2 ANQGSEA. The CDR3 sequence is 13 residues long. DNA for the CDR3: TGCAACCCTCAGGCACTTGGGGCCAACGTCCTGACTTTC. The encoded protein is CNPQALGANVLTF.

V usage is TRBV10-3 and J usage is TRBJ2-7; D remains unclear. CDR1 is ENHRY, CDR2 SYGVKD, per germline. The germline V and J ends were trimmed by 5 bases and 0 bases, with 17 bases remaining between them. The CDR3 is made up of 16 amino acids. Here the CDR3 DNA reads TGTGCCATCAGTCCACGGAATGTCGGAAGCTCCTACGAGCAGTACTTC. It translates to CAISPRNVGSSYEQYF.

The chain combines TRBV6-5 with TRBJ1-2; D might be TRBD1 (6 bases). Germline V gene data show CDR1 as MNHEY and CDR2 as SVGAGI. This CDR3 has 13 residues. V lost 4 bases and J lost 8, with 14 bases in between. CDR3 sequence: CASSSRGARGYTF. The CDR3 region has the DNA TGTGCCAGCAGTTCCCGGGGGGCGCGGGGCTACACCTTC.

This chain uses TRBV7-2 with TRBJ1-2; 12 bases are shared with TRBD1. With V trimmed by 5 bases and J by 4 bases, 8 bases remained unmatched. The CDR3 contains 16 residues. CDR1 and CDR2 from the germline V gene are SGHTA and FQGNSA. Here the CDR3 DNA reads TGTGCCAGCAGCCCGGGACAGGGGGCAGGGGCCTATGGCTACACCTTC. Translation: CASSPGQGAGAYGYTF.

This chain uses TRBV5-1 with TRBJ2-1, with a tentative D call TRBD2 (7 bases). This CDR3 contains 14 residues. V was cut by 2 bases and J by 9 bases, with 15 bases left in between. Germline loops: CDR1 SGHRS, CDR2 YFSETQ. CDR3 loop: CASSFAGAASEQFF. CDR3 DNA sequence: TGCGCCAGCAGCTTCGCGGGGGCGGCGAGTGAGCAGTTCTTC.

Regarding this clone: Germline and junction disagree at one end, which may indicate a read error. The chain carries TRBV7-7 and TRBJ2-5; 7 nucleotides line up with TRBD2. CDR3 length: 16 residues. Per the germline V gene, CDR1 is SSHAT and CDR2 is FNYEAQ (reference sequence). CDR3 nucleotide sequence: TGTGCTAGCAGCCCGGCCACCCTGGGGGGGTCGGAGACCCAGTACTTC. Protein product: CASSPATLGGSETQYF.

The rearrangement joins TRBV28 to TRBJ1-2; a weak D match, TRBD1 (5 bases). Per the germline V gene, CDR1 is MDHEN and CDR2 is SYDVKM. CDR3 length equals 14 residues. Trimming shortened V by 11 bases and J by 5 bases, and 21 bases separated the two germline ends. For the CDR3, the DNA is TGTGCCTGCCTCCGGGACCCCGGGGGTTATGGCTACACCTTC. Translation gives CACLRDPGGYGYTF.

The chain has TRBV6-5 and TRBJ1-1; D is possibly TRBD1 (6 bases). Germline values: CDR1 MNHEY, CDR2 SVGAGI. The length of the CDR3 is 15 residues. The V end lost 5 bases, the J end lost 4 bases, and 17 bases lay between the germline ends. The CDR3 loop is CASSPRGRRRTEAFF. For the CDR3, the DNA is TGTGCCAGCAGTCCCCGGGGGCGAAGACGCACTGAAGCTTTCTTT.